The 29 T cell receptor beta chains below all came from one sample that was sequenced in a study of technical replicates of blood from a few donors. Generated by immunoSEQ multiplex PCR, the TCRdb table keeps only in-frame clones and is missing some. Among 45,000 to 60,000 clones listed, about 96% were seen once. The source material was T cells isolated from PBMCs. The receptors stem from a human donor in good health.

The chain uses TRBV6-5 and TRBJ1-5, with 9 bases matching TRBD1. V dropped 5 bases and J dropped 3; count of bases not matched to a gene: 2. CDR3 length equals 14 residues. Germline lookup yields CDR1 MNHEY and CDR2 SVGAGI. Here the CDR3 DNA reads TGTGCCAGCAGTAGGGACAGGGTCAATCAGCCCCAGCATTTT. Its translation is CASSRDRVNQPQHF.

This sequence joins TRBV5-6 and TRBJ2-1, with 12 bases that match TRBD2. CDR3 length: 17 amino acids. V was clipped by 4 bases and J by 5 bases; unmatched bases: 10. Germline CDR1 and CDR2: SGHDT and YYEEEE. This chain's CDR3 is CASSQGVRLAGDNEQFF. The CDR3 bases are TGTGCCAGCAGCCAGGGAGTACGACTAGCGGGAGACAATGAGCAGTTCTTC.

This clone was found once. The gene calls are TRBV4-1 and TRBJ2-1; D is perhaps TRBD1 (5 bases). The CDR3 has 12 residues. Germline V gene lookup returns CDR1 MGHRA and CDR2 YSYEKL. V gave up 0 bases and J gave up 10 bases, with 7 bases separating them. The CDR3 DNA follows: TGCGCCAGCAGCCAAGATAACAGGGAGCAGTTCTTC. This codes for CASSQDNREQFF.

This chain links TRBV19 with TRBJ1-2; 7 bases line up with TRBD1. Germline V gene lookup returns CDR1 LNHDA and CDR2 SQIVND (reference sequence). This CDR3 comprises 14 residues. The junction had 7 bases not matched to a gene; V was cut back by 5 bases and J by 4 bases. CDR3 nucleotides: TGTGCCAGTAGTGAGGGGGCGCGGATCTATGGCTACACCTTC. Protein sequence: CASSEGARIYGYTF.

The CDR3 reads CASSLVGRASTDTQYF. DNA of the CDR3: TGTGCCAGCAGCTTGGTAGGGAGGGCTTCCACAGATACGCAGTATTTT. The rearrangement joins TRBV5-4 to TRBJ2-3; 7 positions match TRBD2. Germline V lookup: CDR1 SGHNT, CDR2 YYREEE (reference sequence). After removal of 0 bases from V and 2 bases from J, the junction contained 6 bases not matched to a gene. This CDR3 is built from 16 residues.

The chain links TRBV7-9 to TRBJ2-7; weak D call: TRBD1 (5 bases). The germline CDR1 and CDR2 sequences are SEHNR and FQNEAQ (reference sequence). Trimming stripped 7 bases from V and 1 base from J, with 11 bases between. CDR3 length: 13 amino acids. DNA for the CDR3: TGTGCCAGCATCGAAGGGGCATCCTACGAGCAGTACTTC. It translates to CASIEGASYEQYF.

This sequence joins TRBV4-2 and TRBJ2-5; D call uncertain. CDR3 length: 12 residues. Trimming took 3 bases from V and 5 from J, leaving 7 bases between them. Germline V gene sequence: CDR1 LGHNA, CDR2 YNFKEQ. The CDR3 is CASSHPMETQYF. The DNA for the CDR3 is TGTGCCAGCAGCCACCCAATGGAGACCCAGTACTTC.

The chain combines TRBV4-1 with TRBJ1-2, with 8 bases fitting TRBD1. The germline CDR1 and CDR2 sequences are MGHRA and YSYEKL. The CDR3 contains 13 residues. V lost 4 bases to trimming and J lost 6 bases; unmatched junction nucleotides: 4. Here the CDR3 DNA reads TGCGCCAGCAGCCTTCAGGGGGCGAATGGCTACACCTTC. Translated, it gives CASSLQGANGYTF.

The gene calls are TRBV27 and TRBJ2-1; the D gene is possibly TRBD1 (5 bases). The CDR3 has 13 amino acids. Germline CDR1 is MNHEY and CDR2 is SMNVEV (reference sequence). V lost 3 bases and J 6 bases, leaving 9 bases between the germline ends. CDR3 sequence reads: CASSLWQGNEQFF. CDR3 DNA: TGTGCCAGCAGTTTGTGGCAGGGCAATGAGCAGTTCTTC.

This chain joins TRBV30 and TRBJ2-5; 8 bases are a match to TRBD2. Germline V gene sequence: CDR1 GTSNPN, CDR2 SVGIG (reference sequence). V trimming: 3 bases; J trimming: 0 bases; junction bases outside the gene matches: 6. CDR3 length: 15 residues. The CDR3 protein is CAWSRLAGYQETQYF. CDR3 bases: TGTGCCTGGAGCCGGCTAGCGGGCTACCAAGAGACCCAGTACTTC.

The genes are TRBV7-3 and TRBJ2-1, with 9 bases that match TRBD2. The CDR3 has 15 residues. Per the germline V gene, CDR1 is SGHTA and CDR2 is FQGTGA. The J segment lost 4 bases and the V segment lost 1 base, leaving 2 bases of the junction unmatched. The CDR3, as DNA: TGTGCCAGCAGCTTAAGTCTAGCGGGGTACAATGAGCAGTTCTTC. It yields the protein CASSLSLAGYNEQFF.

The genes are TRBV18 and TRBJ1-4, with D uncertain. V was pared by 3 bases and J by 5 bases, with 7 bases between. CDR3 length: 13 residues. From germline, CDR1 is KGHSH and CDR2 LQKENI. CDR3 sequence (DNA): TGTGCCAGCTCACCCGAGAGGAATGAAAAACTGTTTTTT. Translated: CASSPERNEKLFF.

This chain connects TRBV7-2 to TRBJ2-2, with D perhaps TRBD1 (6 bases). Germline-derived CDR1 and CDR2 are SGHTA and FQGNSA. V was clipped by 7 bases and J by 5 bases, with 17 bases between them. There are 15 residues in the CDR3. In DNA form, the CDR3 reads TGTGCCAGCACTCGCGGTACAGGGCGAACCGGGGAGCTGTTTTTT. Its translation is CASTRGTGRTGELFF.

The J gene is TRBJ2-7, the V gene TRBV25-1, with D possibly being TRBD2 (5 bases). The CDR3 has 15 amino acids. Per germline, CDR1 MGHDK and CDR2 SYGVNS. Trimming took off 4 bases at V and 0 bases at J, with 13 bases between the two ends. CDR3 nucleotide sequence: TGTGCCAGCAGTGTTGGAGCGGTTAGCTCCTACGAGCAGTACTTC. Amino acid sequence: CASSVGAVSSYEQYF.

The chain is built from TRBV4-2 and TRBJ2-1, with 10 nucleotides matching TRBD2. V shed 5 bases and J 6 bases; nucleotides not matched to a gene: 7. The CDR3 is made up of 15 amino acids. Germline values: CDR1 LGHNA, CDR2 YNFKEQ. This CDR3 reads CASSSRTSGVNEQFF. CDR3 bases: TGTGCCAGCAGCTCCCGGACTAGCGGTGTCAATGAGCAGTTCTTC.

In nucleotides, the CDR3 is TGTGCCAGCAGCTTGAGCCCGGGACTAGCGGGATTTCAAGAGACCCAGTACTTC. This translates into CASSLSPGLAGFQETQYF. The V and J genes are TRBV5-6 and TRBJ2-5, with 13 nucleotides matching TRBD2. The CDR3 runs to 18 residues. V was pared by 1 base and J by 2 bases, with 8 bases of the junction left unmatched. Germline V gene lookup returns CDR1 SGHDT and CDR2 YYEEEE. The complete variable domain, with remaining parts taken from reference TRBV5-6 and TRBJ2-5, reads DAGVTQSPTHLIKTRGQQVTLRCSPKSGHDTVSWYQQALGQGPQFIFQYYEEEERQRGNFPDRFSGHQFPNYSSELNVNALLLGDSALYLCASSLSPGLAGFQETQYFGPGTRLLVL.

The chain employs TRBV10-3 and TRBJ1-5; possible D gene TRBD1, 5 bases. Germline V gene lookup returns CDR1 ENHRY and CDR2 SYGVKD. V lost 2 bases to trimming and J lost 3 bases, with 8 bases between them. This CDR3 contains 14 residues. CDR3 DNA sequence: TGTGCCATCAGTGAGGACAGAATCAATCAGCCCCAGCATTTT. Translated: CAISEDRINQPQHF.

The chain joins TRBV27 to TRBJ1-1; D unresolved. Germline CDR1 and CDR2: MNHEY and SMNVEV (reference sequence). This CDR3 is built from 14 residues. Trimming took 2 bases from V and 3 from J, leaving 10 bases between them. The CDR3 DNA sequence: TGTGCCAGCAGTTTAACCCCCCGGTACACTGAAGCTTTCTTT. It is translated as CASSLTPRYTEAFF.

The rearrangement joins TRBV23-1 to TRBJ1-5; no clear D gene. TRBV23-1 is an open reading frame, and its role is uncertain. V gave up 0 bases and J gave up 4 bases, with 13 bases separating them. The CDR3 is made up of 16 amino acids. The CDR3 loop reads CASSQSRQVSNQPQHF. CDR3 nucleotides: TGCGCCAGCAGTCAATCTCGGCAGGTATCAAATCAGCCCCAGCATTTT.

V is TRBV10-3 and J is TRBJ2-7; 11 bases map to TRBD2. Trimming took 8 bases from V and 1 from J; bases not matched to a gene: 4. The CDR3 is 14 amino acids. Germline V gene lookup returns CDR1 ENHRY and CDR2 SYGVKD. CDR3 nucleotides: TGTGCCATCTCCGGGACTAGCGGATCCTACGAGCAGTACTTC. Its protein product is CAISGTSGSYEQYF.

The chain uses TRBV4-3 and TRBJ2-6; D is perhaps TRBD1 (5 bases). V lost 0 bases to trimming and J lost 2 bases, with 11 bases between them. CDR1 and CDR2 from the germline V gene are LGHNA and YSLEER. There are 17 residues in the CDR3. The CDR3 reads CASSQEGVGTGANVLTF. In DNA, the CDR3 is TGCGCCAGCAGCCAAGAAGGGGTGGGAACTGGGGCCAACGTCCTGACTTTC.

This chain links TRBV11-2 with TRBJ2-7; D ambiguous. Germline V gene sequence: CDR1 SGHAT, CDR2 FQNNGV. The CDR3 is 11 residues long. V was shortened by 4 bases and J by 6 bases, with 7 bases between the two germline ends. The CDR3 nucleotides are TGTGCCAGCAGCTCCATCAGCGAGCAGTACTTC. Its translation: CASSSISEQYF.

The chain employs TRBV14 and TRBJ1-2; D perhaps matches TRBD1 (6 bases). Trimming left V 4 bases short and J 5 bases short, with 11 bases between. This CDR3 is built from 13 residues. CDR1 and CDR2 (germline): SGHDN, FVKESK. This CDR3 reads CASSLTGPYGYTF. The DNA of the CDR3 is TGTGCCAGCAGCCTTACAGGGCCTTATGGCTACACCTTC. The full variable domain, its missing parts supplied by reference TRBV14 and TRBJ1-2, is EAGVTQFPSHSVIEKGQTVTLRCDPISGHDNLYWYRRVMGKEIKFLLHFVKESKQDESGMPNNRFLAERTGGTYSTLKVQPAELEDSGVYFCASSLTGPYGYTFGSGTRLTVV.

This chain joins TRBV28 and TRBJ2-7; 7 nucleotides align to TRBD2. V was clipped by 6 bases and J by 0 bases; unmatched bases: 11. This CDR3 contains 16 residues. Germline loops: CDR1 MDHEN, CDR2 SYDVKM. Here the CDR3 DNA reads TGTGCCAGCAGCCTCACTCTAGCGGAGGGCTCCTACGAGCAGTACTTC. This codes for CASSLTLAEGSYEQYF.

CDR3 DNA sequence: TGTGCCAGTAGTAGGAACAGGGGAGAGGATCAGCCCCAGCATTTT. Its translation: CASSRNRGEDQPQHF. The J gene is TRBJ1-5, the V gene TRBV19, with 7 bases matching TRBD1. J was trimmed by 5 bases and V by 4 bases; bases with no gene match: 8. CDR1 and CDR2 (germline): LNHDA, SQIVND (reference sequence). The CDR3 has 15 amino acids.

This clone was detected only once. V usage is TRBV10-1 and J usage is TRBJ2-3; D remains ambiguous. This CDR3 comprises 11 residues. V lost 4 bases and J lost 4, with 3 bases in between. From germline, CDR1 is WNHNN and CDR2 SYGVQD (reference sequence). Written as DNA, the CDR3 is TGCGCCAGCAGTGGAGCAGATACGCAGTATTTT. Its protein product is CASSGADTQYF.

The V call is TRBV9, the J call TRBJ1-1, with D possibly matching TRBD1 (6 bases). The V end lost 3 bases, the J end lost 0 bases, and 12 bases lay between the germline ends. The CDR3 length is 15 residues. CDR1 and CDR2 (germline): SGDLS, YYNGEE. The chain's CDR3 is CASSEGDMLNTEAFF. CDR3 DNA sequence: TGTGCCAGCAGCGAGGGGGACATGCTGAACACTGAAGCTTTCTTT.

The chain carries TRBV12-5 and TRBJ1-1, with D possibly being TRBD1 (6 bases). Germline-derived CDR1 and CDR2 are LGHNT and FRNRAP. V gave up 1 base and J gave up 3 bases, with 21 bases separating them. This CDR3 contains 18 residues. CDR3 sequence (DNA): TGTGCTAGTGGTTTGGCCCCCGGACAGTTTCGGTTGTACACTGAAGCTTTCTTT. Translation: CASGLAPGQFRLYTEAFF.

The gene calls are TRBV4-3 and TRBJ1-2; 9 bases align to TRBD1. The CDR3 runs 15 residues. Germline CDR1 reads LGHNA; CDR2 reads YSLEER. V lost 1 base, J lost 5 bases, and 5 bases stayed unmatched. The CDR3 nucleotides read TGCGCCAGCAGCCAAGGGACAGGGGAGGTGTATGGCTACACCTTC. It is translated as CASSQGTGEVYGYTF.